This T cell receptor (beta chain) was documented in a study of blood T cells in healthy people across ages. The germline gives CDR1 WSHSY, CDR2 SAAADI. Trimming removed 6 bases from V and 1 base from J; junction bases left unmatched: 1. This CDR3 comprises 15 residues. A second PCR of roughly 7 to 11 cycles used a sample-barcoded 5' primer and a J-beta primer mix. Unique molecular identifiers of 12 random nucleotides labeled each cDNA. One entry per CDR3 protein results from TCRdb running MiXCR on the 5' RACE reads. Of 600,000 or so distinct CDR3 sequences listed, approximately 30% were seen once; the top ten hold roughly 14%. This clonotype was counted only a few times.

This receptor was obtained from an elderly woman in good health. The rearrangement links TRBV10-2 to TRBJ2-1; 12 nucleotides match TRBD2. The sequencing sample was made of blood. CDR3 region: CASRGLAGSYNEQFF. The CDR3 DNA reads as TGCGCCAGCAGAGGACTAGCGGGGTCCTACAATGAGCAGTTCTTC.